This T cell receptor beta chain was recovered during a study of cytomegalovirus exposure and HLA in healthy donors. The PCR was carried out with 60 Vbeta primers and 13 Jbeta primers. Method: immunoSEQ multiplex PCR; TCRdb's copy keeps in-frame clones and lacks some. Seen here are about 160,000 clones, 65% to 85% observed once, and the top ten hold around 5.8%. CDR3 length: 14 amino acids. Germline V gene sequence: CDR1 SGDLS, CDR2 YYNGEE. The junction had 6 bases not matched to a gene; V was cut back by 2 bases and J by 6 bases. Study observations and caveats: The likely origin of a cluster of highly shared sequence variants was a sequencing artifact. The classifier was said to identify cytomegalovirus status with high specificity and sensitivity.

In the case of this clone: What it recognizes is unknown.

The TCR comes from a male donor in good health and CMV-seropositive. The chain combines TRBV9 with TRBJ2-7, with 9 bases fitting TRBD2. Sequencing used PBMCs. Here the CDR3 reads CASSVTSGFPEQYF. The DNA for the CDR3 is TGTGCCAGCAGCGTGACTAGCGGTTTTCCCGAGCAGTACTTC.